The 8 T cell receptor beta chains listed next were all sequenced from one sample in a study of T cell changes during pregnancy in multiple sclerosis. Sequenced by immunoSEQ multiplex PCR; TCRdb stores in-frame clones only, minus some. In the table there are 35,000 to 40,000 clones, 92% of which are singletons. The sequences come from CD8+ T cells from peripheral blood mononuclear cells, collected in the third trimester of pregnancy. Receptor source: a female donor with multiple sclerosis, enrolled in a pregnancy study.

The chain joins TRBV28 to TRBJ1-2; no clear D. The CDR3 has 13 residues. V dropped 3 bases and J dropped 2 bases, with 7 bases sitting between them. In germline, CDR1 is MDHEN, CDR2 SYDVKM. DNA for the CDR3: TGTGCCAGCAGTTTTGTCAGGAACTATGGCTACACCTTC. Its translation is CASSFVRNYGYTF.

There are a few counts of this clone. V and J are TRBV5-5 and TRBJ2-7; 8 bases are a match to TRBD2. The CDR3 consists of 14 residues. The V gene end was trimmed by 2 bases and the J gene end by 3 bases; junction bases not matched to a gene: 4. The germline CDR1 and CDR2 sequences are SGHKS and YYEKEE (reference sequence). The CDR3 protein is CASSLAGEDYEQYF. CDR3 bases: TGTGCCAGCAGCTTAGCGGGAGAAGACTACGAGCAGTACTTC.

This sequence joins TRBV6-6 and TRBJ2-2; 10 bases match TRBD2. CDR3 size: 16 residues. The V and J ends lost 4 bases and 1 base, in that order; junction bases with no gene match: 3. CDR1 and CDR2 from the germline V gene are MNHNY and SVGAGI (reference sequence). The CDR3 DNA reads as TGTGCCAGCAGTTTTGGACTAGCGGAGAACACCGGGGAGCTGTTTTTT. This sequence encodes CASSFGLAENTGELFF.

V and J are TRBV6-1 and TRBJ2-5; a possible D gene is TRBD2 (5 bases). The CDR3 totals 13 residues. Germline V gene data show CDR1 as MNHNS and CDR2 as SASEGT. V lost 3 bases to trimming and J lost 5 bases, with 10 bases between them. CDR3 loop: CASSDGMWETQYF. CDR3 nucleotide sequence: TGTGCCAGCAGTGACGGGATGTGGGAGACCCAGTACTTC.

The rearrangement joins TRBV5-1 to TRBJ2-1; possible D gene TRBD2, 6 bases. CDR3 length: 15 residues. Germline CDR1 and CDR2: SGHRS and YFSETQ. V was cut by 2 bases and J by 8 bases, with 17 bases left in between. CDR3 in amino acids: CASSFRGTGVDEQFF. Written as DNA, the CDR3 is TGCGCCAGCAGCTTCCGAGGGACTGGGGTGGATGAGCAGTTCTTC.

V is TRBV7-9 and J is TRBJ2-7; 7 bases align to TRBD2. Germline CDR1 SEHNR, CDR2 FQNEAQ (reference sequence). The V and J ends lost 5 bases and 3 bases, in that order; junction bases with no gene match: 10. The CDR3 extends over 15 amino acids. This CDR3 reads CASSRTSAPLYEQYF. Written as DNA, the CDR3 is TGTGCCAGCAGCCGAACTAGCGCTCCCCTCTACGAGCAGTACTTC.

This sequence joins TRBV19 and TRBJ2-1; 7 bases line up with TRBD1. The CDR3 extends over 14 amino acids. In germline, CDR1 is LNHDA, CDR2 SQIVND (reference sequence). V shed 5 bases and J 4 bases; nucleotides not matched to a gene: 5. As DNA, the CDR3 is TGTGCCAGTAGTGGGACAGTATCTTACAATGAGCAGTTCTTC. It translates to CASSGTVSYNEQFF.

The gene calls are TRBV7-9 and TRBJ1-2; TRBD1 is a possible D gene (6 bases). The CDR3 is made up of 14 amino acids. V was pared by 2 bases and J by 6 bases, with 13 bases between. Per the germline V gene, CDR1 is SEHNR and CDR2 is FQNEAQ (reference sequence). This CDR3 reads CASSLIRDTNGYTF. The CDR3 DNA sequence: TGTGCCAGCAGCTTAATTCGGGACACAAATGGCTACACCTTC.